This is a list of T cell receptor beta chains from one sample in a study of beta chain features in type 1 diabetes. TCRdb's table, derived via immunoSEQ multiplex PCR, lists solely in-frame clones and lacks some. The sample yields 360,000 or so clones, roughly 21% seen once. The specimen was naive CD4+ T cells from blood. The receptors shown here come from a woman between 18 and 29 years old in good health. CDR3s include the opening cysteine and the closing phenylalanine or tryptophan. D genes are given only for firm matches. Some rows have no size entry. The others give once, few or many, or a class for an expanded clone.

few	TRBJ1-3	TRBV18	TRBD1	CASSPGDRTGNTIYF	TGTGCCAGCTCACCAGGGGACAGGACTGGAAACACCATATATTTT
few	TRBJ2-6	TRBV6-6	.	CASSYSRSGANVLTF	TGTGCCAGCAGTTACTCGAGGTCTGGGGCCAACGTCCTGACTTTC
.	TRBJ2-5	TRBV9	TRBD2	CASSVGTSPETQYF	TGTGCCAGCAGCGTAGGGACTAGCCCGGAGACCCAGTACTTC
few	TRBJ2-7	TRBV7-2	TRBD2	CASSIYTSGDYSYEQYF	TGTGCCAGCAGCATTTATACTAGCGGGGATTACTCCTACGAGCAGTACTTC
.	TRBJ2-7	TRBV4-3	TRBD1	CASATRDRGPYEQYF	TGCGCCAGCGCAACCCGGGACAGGGGTCCCTACGAGCAGTACTTC
.	TRBJ2-7	TRBV9	TRBD1	CASSVAGGPAEQYF	TGTGCCAGCAGCGTAGCAGGGGGTCCCGCCGAGCAGTACTTC
few	TRBJ1-1	TRBV5-1	TRBD1	CASSLAEGTARGPFF	TGCGCCAGCAGCTTGGCCGAAGGGACAGCTCGGGGCCCTTTCTTT
.	TRBJ2-6	TRBV7-6	TRBD2	CASSLAQGQRDWSGANVLTF	TGTGCCAGCAGCTTAGCGCAAGGCCAGCGGGATTGGTCCGGGGCCAACGTCCTGACTTTC
.	TRBJ2-7	TRBV28	TRBD2	CASMGGPEEQYF	TGTGCCAGCATGGGAGGGCCGGAGGAGCAGTACTTC
once	TRBJ2-5	TRBV4-1	.	CASSQEGGGRETQYF	TGCGCCAGCAGCCAAGAAGGGGGGGGGAGAGAGACCCAGTACTTC
few	TRBJ1-5	TRBV19	TRBD1	CASNDRGWNQPQHF	TGTGCCAGTAATGACAGGGGGTGGAATCAGCCCCAGCATTTT
few	TRBJ1-4	TRBV30	.	CAWSARARDEKLFF	TGTGCCTGGAGCGCCCGGGCGCGGGATGAAAAACTGTTTTTT
once	TRBJ1-6	TRBV18	.	CASSPTGTTYNSPLHF	TGTGCCAGCTCACCGACCGGGACAACTTATAATTCACCCCTCCACTTT
.	TRBJ1-2	TRBV6-5	.	CASSYSSGDGYGYTF	TGTGCCAGCAGTTACTCGTCCGGGGATGGCTATGGCTACACCTTC
.	TRBJ2-1	TRBV20-1	.	CSARGAEQFF	TGCAGTGCTAGGGGAGCTGAGCAGTTCTTC
.	TRBJ2-7	TRBV15	.	CATSRVDEDSYEQYF	TGTGCCACCAGCAGAGTTGACGAGGACTCCTACGAGCAGTACTTC
few	TRBJ2-3	TRBV11-3	.	CASSLWWSVSTDTQYF	TGTGCCAGCAGCTTATGGTGGTCGGTTAGCACAGATACGCAGTATTTT
.	TRBJ2-7	TRBV30	.	CAWRQGNSYEQYF	TGTGCCTGGAGACAGGGAAATTCCTACGAGCAGTACTTC
.	TRBJ1-2	TRBV11-3	TRBD1	CASSPGQGNGYTF	TGTGCCAGCAGCCCAGGACAGGGAAATGGCTACACCTTC
.	TRBJ2-1	TRBV9	TRBD2	CASSVGPETSGLNEQFF	TGTGCCAGCAGCGTAGGACCAGAGACTAGCGGATTAAATGAGCAGTTCTTC
.	TRBJ2-7	TRBV29-1	TRBD1	CSVGGQSWSYEQYF	TGCAGCGTTGGGGGACAGAGCTGGTCTTACGAGCAGTACTTC
.	TRBJ2-7	TRBV2	.	CASSGPGGEQYF	TGTGCCAGCAGTGGACCCGGGGGCGAGCAGTACTTC
few	TRBJ2-4	TRBV4-2	TRBD2	CASSQDFSGTTGNIQYF	TGTGCCAGCAGCCAGGATTTCTCCGGGACTACCGGAAACATTCAGTACTTC
few	TRBJ2-5	TRBV5-1	.	CASSLTGLYQETQYF	TGCGCCAGCAGCTTGACAGGGCTTTACCAAGAGACCCAGTACTTC
few	TRBJ1-5	TRBV30	.	CAWSVPGESQHF	TGTGCCTGGAGTGTACCGGGTGAGTCCCAGCATTTT
.	TRBJ1-1	TRBV9	.	CASSVAGDTEAFF	TGTGCCAGCAGCGTAGCGGGTGATACTGAAGCTTTCTTT
few	TRBJ2-1	TRBV4-1	.	CASSLMQDEQFF	TGCGCCAGCAGCCTAATGCAGGATGAGCAGTTCTTC
few	TRBJ2-7	TRBV5-4	TRBD2	CASSLAATSGRGEQYF	TGTGCCAGCAGCTTGGCGGCGACTAGCGGAAGGGGCGAGCAGTACTTC
.	TRBJ2-1	TRBV18	TRBD2	CASSPGLAGGPNEQFF	TGTGCCAGCTCTCCGGGACTAGCGGGAGGGCCGAATGAGCAGTTCTTC
few	TRBJ1-5	TRBV29-1	.	CSVGIRVVSNQPQHF	TGCAGCGTCGGGATCCGGGTTGTTAGCAATCAGCCCCAGCATTTT